Shown below are 23 T cell receptor beta chains from a single sample sequenced in a study of T cell responses to AZD1222 COVID-19 vaccine (dated by TCRdb to the early 2020s). The sample's time point label, in plain terms: about 28 days (+/-7) after the second vaccine dose. Read against the paper, the sample's treatment or condition label means: meningococcal conjugate vaccine given as trial control. The library was produced with the immunoSEQ multiplex PCR assay. In TCRdb, the immuneACCESS table is reduced to in-frame sequences with V and J assigned. These tables do not hold every clone; where another copy was compared, an unresolved V gene accounts for under half, and the others remain unexplained. The sample records tens of thousands of clones, 85% to 90% of which are singletons. The leading ten clones occupy around 4.4% of the sample. The source material was peripheral blood, sampled 28 days after the second dose of the MenACWY control vaccine. These receptors were collected from an adult who received the MenACWY meningococcal vaccine as a control.

V and J are TRBV18 and TRBJ2-7; D may be TRBD2 (5 bases). CDR3 length: 12 amino acids. V lost 3 bases and J 7 bases, leaving 10 bases between the germline ends. The germline gives CDR1 KGHSH, CDR2 LQKENI. The CDR3 region has the DNA TGTGCCAGCTCACCCGGAGGTTGGGAGCAGTACTTC. Its translation is CASSPGGWEQYF. The entire variable domain, with the rest obtained from reference TRBV18 and TRBJ2-7, is as follows: NAGVMQNPRHLVRRRGQEARLRCSPMKGHSHVYWYRQLPEEGLKFMVYLQKENIIDESGMPKERFSAEFPKEGPSILRIQQVVRGDSAAYFCASSPGGWEQYFGPGTRLTVT.

The CDR3 DNA reads as TGTGCCAGCAGCCAACCCAAAGGGGGAACGGGACGAGGCTACGAGCAGTACTTC. This sequence encodes CASSQPKGGTGRGYEQYF. This rearrangement joins TRBV3-1 (or the pseudogene TRBV3-2) to TRBJ2-7; D might be TRBD1 (6 bases). The length of the CDR3 is 18 residues. CDR1 and CDR2 (germline): LGHDT, YNNKEL (reference sequence). With 2 bases removed from V and 3 bases from J, the gap between germline ends came to 23 bases.

The rearrangement joins TRBV29-1 to TRBJ1-1, with D possibly TRBD1 on 6 matching bases. The CDR3 sequence is 14 residues long. Germline CDR1 and CDR2: SQVTM and ANQGSEA. Trimming left V 4 bases short and J 4 bases short, with 16 bases between. The CDR3 spells CSVGPTGNPTEAFF. The CDR3 coding sequence is TGCAGCGTTGGCCCTACAGGGAACCCCACTGAAGCTTTCTTT.

The CDR3, as DNA: TGTGCCAGTAGTATGGGGACGGCAACTAATGAAAAACTGTTTTTT. It translates to CASSMGTATNEKLFF. The chain recombines TRBV19 with TRBJ1-4; possibly TRBD1 for D (5 bases). V dropped 3 bases and J dropped 0 bases, with 8 bases sitting between them. This CDR3 has 15 amino acids. Looked up from germline, CDR1 is LNHDA and CDR2 is SQIVND (reference sequence).

This clone was found a few times. The gene calls are TRBV7-5 and TRBJ2-7; the D call of TRBD1 is as the table states it, not checked on the DNA. TRBV7-5 represents a pseudogene. This CDR3 has 13 amino acids. In DNA form, the CDR3 reads TGTGCCAGAAGCCCGACAGCTCCCTACGAGCAGTACTTC. Amino acids: CARSPTAPYEQYF.

The chain has TRBV5-1 and TRBJ2-7; a weak D match, TRBD1 (6 bases). The CDR3 has 12 residues. Germline V CDR1 and CDR2: SGHRS, YFSETQ. Trimming took off 5 bases at V and 1 base at J, with 7 bases between the two ends. CDR3 coding DNA: TGCGCCAGCAGGCAGGGGTCCTACGAGCAGTACTTC. Its translation is CASRQGSYEQYF. Together with reference TRBV5-1 and TRBJ2-7, the CDR3 gives the full variable domain: KAGVTQTPRYLIKTRGQQVTLSCSPISGHRSVSWYQQTPGQGLQFLFEYFSETQRNKGNFPGRFSGRQFSNSRSEMNVSTLELGDSALYLCASRQGSYEQYFGPGTRLTVT.

The CDR3 spells CASLDRGSDIQYF. CDR3 sequence (DNA): TGTGCCAGCCTGGACAGGGGGAGTGACATTCAGTACTTC. V and J are TRBV5-4 and TRBJ2-4; 10 nucleotides align to TRBD1. This CDR3 spans 13 amino acids. CDR1 SGHNT and CDR2 YYREEE come from the germline V gene (reference sequence). V shed 7 bases, J shed 8 bases, and the junction held 6 bases outside the gene matches.

This chain uses TRBV28 with TRBJ1-3; D is uncertain. Germline V gene sequence: CDR1 MDHEN, CDR2 SYDVKM. V lost 3 bases, J lost 8 bases, and 14 bases lay in between. The CDR3 loop spans 14 amino acids. The chain's CDR3 is CASSLSRVGYTIYF. The CDR3 nucleotides are TGTGCCAGCAGTTTGAGTAGGGTGGGGTACACCATATATTTT. The full variable domain, its missing parts supplied by reference TRBV28 and TRBJ1-3, is DVKVTQSSRYLVKRTGEKVFLECVQDMDHENMFWYRQDPGLGLRLIYFSYDVKMKEKGDIPEGYSVSREKKERFSLILESASTNQTSMYLCASSLSRVGYTIYFGEGSWLTVV.

The J gene is TRBJ2-5, the V gene TRBV4-1; 9 bases map to TRBD1. Germline lookup yields CDR1 MGHRA and CDR2 YSYEKL. Germline trimming cut 0 bases from V and 5 bases from J; bases unmatched to any gene: 4. The CDR3 extends over 15 amino acids. The DNA for the CDR3 is TGCGCCAGCAGCCAAGACGGGACAGGGATGGAGACCCAGTACTTC. It specifies CASSQDGTGMETQYF.

V usage is TRBV7-2 and J usage is TRBJ2-5; TRBD1 agrees at 8 bases. Germline lookup yields CDR1 SGHTA and CDR2 FQGNSA. V gave up 5 bases and J gave up 4 bases; unmatched junction bases: 6. The CDR3 length is 14 residues. CDR3: CASSIGQGGETQYF. CDR3 DNA: TGTGCCAGCAGCATCGGACAGGGCGGAGAGACCCAGTACTTC.

DNA for the CDR3: TGTGCCTGGAGCACAGGGGGGGGACACGCGAACACCGGGGAGCTGTTTTTT. Protein: CAWSTGGGHANTGELFF. The genes are TRBV30 and TRBJ2-2; a weak D match, TRBD1 (8 bases). Germline V gives CDR1 GTSNPN, CDR2 SVGIG (reference sequence). The V and J ends lost 3 bases and 0 bases respectively, with 17 bases between them. There are 17 residues in the CDR3. The full variable domain, its missing parts supplied by reference TRBV30 and TRBJ2-2, is SQTIHQWPATLVQPVGSPLSLECTVEGTSNPNLYWYRQAAGRGLQLLFYSVGIGQISSEVPQNLSASRPQDRQFILSSKKLLLSDSGFYLCAWSTGGGHANTGELFFGEGSRLTVL.

The chain carries TRBV5-5 and TRBJ2-7, with D hard to call. V shed 4 bases and J shed 6 bases, with 17 bases lying between them. Germline assignment: CDR1 SGHKS and CDR2 YYEKEE (reference sequence). The CDR3 length is 14 residues. The CDR3 DNA reads TGTGCCAGCAGCACCATAGTAGCCAGAGGCGAGCAGTACTTC. It codes for CASSTIVARGEQYF.

This clone was seen just once. J is TRBJ2-1 and V is TRBV24-1; TRBD2 agrees at 12 bases. V was clipped by 0 bases and J by 4 bases; unmatched bases: 9. The CDR3 runs to 19 residues. In germline, CDR1 is KGHDR, CDR2 SFDVKD. The CDR3 DNA is TGTGCCACCAGTGATTTGAGGCAGCCTGGACTAGCGGGGTACAATGAGCAGTTCTTC. This translates into CATSDLRQPGLAGYNEQFF.

The chain joins TRBV2 to TRBJ2-7, with D possibly TRBD1 on 5 matching bases. The germline gives CDR1 SNHLY, CDR2 FYNNEI. V lost 3 bases, J lost 1 base, and 10 bases lay in between. The CDR3 sequence is 14 residues long. The CDR3 here is CASSDRVNSYEQYF. The CDR3 region has the DNA TGTGCCAGCAGTGACAGGGTTAATTCCTACGAGCAGTACTTC.

This chain joins TRBV3-1 (or the pseudogene TRBV3-2) and TRBJ2-3, with D perhaps TRBD1 or TRBD2 (5 bases each). CDR1 is LGHDT and CDR2 is YNNKEL in the germline V gene (reference sequence). CDR3 length: 14 amino acids. Trimming left V 4 bases short and J 4 bases short, with 12 bases between. In DNA form, the CDR3 reads TGTGCCAGCAGCCCCTCAGGGAGCCCAGATACGCAGTATTTT. Its protein product is CASSPSGSPDTQYF.

This clone was counted only a few times. This rearrangement joins TRBV28 to TRBJ1-5; D call uncertain. Trimming removed 2 bases at V and 6 bases at J, with 8 bases between. The germline V gene has CDR1 MDHEN and CDR2 SYDVKM. The CDR3 is 13 amino acids. CDR3 residues: CASSLVGTQPQHF. The CDR3 bases are TGTGCCAGCAGTTTAGTCGGAACTCAGCCCCAGCATTTT. The entire variable domain, with the rest obtained from reference TRBV28 and TRBJ1-5, is as follows: DVKVTQSSRYLVKRTGEKVFLECVQDMDHENMFWYRQDPGLGLRLIYFSYDVKMKEKGDIPEGYSVSREKKERFSLILESASTNQTSMYLCASSLVGTQPQHFGDGTRLSIL.

Comments on this clone: Its ends do not fully match the called genes, so a read error is possible. The chain couples TRBV4-3 to TRBJ2-3; 8 bases map to TRBD1. The CDR3 spans 15 residues. The V gene's germline CDR1 is LGHNA and CDR2 YSLEER. CDR3 in amino acids: CARSQQGDPTDTQYF. In DNA, the CDR3 is TGCGCCCGCAGCCAACAGGGGGACCCCACAGATACGCAGTATTTT.

This clone showed up just once. V is TRBV27 and J is TRBJ2-2; D unclear. The germline V and J ends were trimmed by 6 bases and 2 bases, with 7 bases remaining between them. Germline V CDR1 and CDR2: MNHEY, SMNVEV (reference sequence). The CDR3 is 13 amino acids. CDR3 in DNA: TGTGCCAGCAGCACCATTAACACCGGGGAGCTGTTTTTT. Amino acids: CASSTINTGELFF.

The chain carries TRBV10-3 and TRBJ2-3, with 8 bases identical to TRBD2. Germline V gene sequence: CDR1 ENHRY, CDR2 SYGVKD. J gave up 1 base and V 7 bases, and 10 bases lay outside the gene matches. The CDR3 length is 16 residues. The CDR3 bases are TGTGCCATCACCACCTCTACTAGCGGTGGCACAGATACGCAGTATTTT. Amino acid sequence: CAITTSTSGGTDTQYF.

This chain links TRBV3-1 (or the pseudogene TRBV3-2) with TRBJ1-2; possible D gene TRBD1, 6 bases. Germline CDR1 reads LGHDT; CDR2 reads YNNKEL (reference sequence). The CDR3 contains 14 residues. The ends were cut back, 4 bases at V and 2 bases at J, with 11 bases in the middle. CDR3 sequence (DNA): TGTGCCAGCAGCCCTCTCGACAGGAACTATGGCTACACCTTC. Translating it yields CASSPLDRNYGYTF.

This clone is a singleton in its sample. This sequence joins TRBV24-1 and TRBJ1-4, with D perhaps TRBD1 (5 bases). Germline-derived CDR1 and CDR2 are KGHDR and SFDVKD. Trimming left V 6 bases short and J 0 bases short, with 13 bases between. CDR3 length: 16 amino acids. Here the CDR3 reads CATSSGATATNEKLFF. CDR3 DNA sequence: TGTGCCACCAGTTCCGGGGCGACAGCAACTAATGAAAAACTGTTTTTT.

This clone came up once. This chain connects TRBV28 to TRBJ1-1; D possibly corresponds to TRBD1 (5 bases). Per the germline V gene, CDR1 is MDHEN and CDR2 is SYDVKM. The CDR3 has 12 amino acids. V dropped 2 bases and J dropped 11 bases, with 12 bases sitting between them. The DNA of the CDR3 is TGTGCCAGCAGTTTAGACCTCCGGGGGGCTTTCTTT. Protein product: CASSLDLRGAFF.

This chain joins TRBV30 and TRBJ1-1; unclear D gene. The V gene lost 0 bases and the J gene lost 6 bases, with 8 bases spanning the gap. The CDR3 loop spans 12 amino acids. In germline, CDR1 is GTSNPN, CDR2 SVGIG (reference sequence). CDR3 sequence (DNA): TGTGCCTGGAGTGTTCTCGGGGCTGAAGCTTTCTTT. This sequence encodes CAWSVLGAEAFF.